This is a list of T cell receptor beta chains from one sample in a study of OX40 agonist ivuxolimab in advanced cancers. Produced via immunoSEQ multiplex PCR; TCRdb's table is partial and in-frame only. The sample includes around 38,000 clones, around 93% of them seen just once. Material: CD4+ or CD8+ T cells sorted from blood, obtained in a trial of the OX40 agonist ivuxolimab. The origin of the receptors is an adult with an advanced solid tumor such as melanoma, head and neck, liver or kidney cancer. Each CDR3 is given with its conserved first and last residue. Fields, in order: V gene, J gene, D gene, clone size, CDR3 DNA, CDR3 protein. D genes are given only for firm matches. Clone size is not always given. Where it is, it says once, few, many or a class for expanded clones.

TRBV6-5	TRBJ2-7	-	-	TGTGCCAGCAGTTACTCCTACGGCCGGAACTCCGAGCAGTACTTC	CASSYSYGRNSEQYF
TRBV4-1	TRBJ1-5	-	-	TGCGCCAGCAGCCAAGAAAAGGAGTGGGATCAGCCCCAGCATTTT	CASSQEKEWDQPQHF
TRBV7-9	TRBJ2-5	-	-	TGTGCCAGCAGCCCGAATCGGGGGCCGAGAGAGACCCAGTACTTC	CASSPNRGPRETQYF
TRBV6-1	TRBJ1-2	-	-	TGTGCCAGCGGCCACAGGAGACGCCCCCTTGGCTACACCTTC	CASGHRRRPLGYTF
TRBV28	TRBJ2-1	TRBD2	-	TGTGCCAGCGCCGGGACTAGCGAGTGGAATGAGCAGTTCTTC	CASAGTSEWNEQFF
TRBV7-9	TRBJ2-4	-	-	TGTGCCAGCAGCTTTAGCAGCAATGCCAAAAACATTCAGTACTTC	CASSFSSNAKNIQYF
TRBV6-5	TRBJ2-7	-	-	TGTGCCAGCAGCCCGGGACCATCCTACGAGCAGTACTTC	CASSPGPSYEQYF
TRBV7-2	TRBJ2-1	TRBD2	once	TGTGCCAGCAGCTCCCCACTAGCGGCCAATGAGCAGTTCTTC	CASSSPLAANEQFF
TRBV29-1	TRBJ2-3	-	-	TGCAGCGCGGCGGGACAGTCCGCGACCCCCACAGATACGCAGTATTTT	CSAAGQSATPTDTQYF
TRBV25-1	TRBJ1-1	-	once	TGTGCCAGCAGTCAGGGCGGGGGCACTGAAGCTTTCTTT	CASSQGGGTEAFF
TRBV7-8	TRBJ1-6	TRBD1	-	TGTGCCAGCAGCTCGACAGGGGCTAAGTCACCCCTCCACTTT	CASSSTGAKSPLHF
TRBV28	TRBJ2-7	TRBD1	few	TGTGCCAGCAGTGGACAGGGCTTAGGTTACGAGCAGTACTTC	CASSGQGLGYEQYF
TRBV9	TRBJ2-2	TRBD1	-	TGTGCCAGCAGCCCACCGGGGACAGTCCACGGGGAGCTGTTTTTT	CASSPPGTVHGELFF
TRBV4-3	TRBJ1-1	-	-	TGCGCCAGCAGCCAAGATTGGGGGGACACTGAAGCTTTCTTT	CASSQDWGDTEAFF
TRBV5-6	TRBJ1-1	-	-	TGTGCCAGCAGCTTGGCAACAGGCGAAGCTTTCTTT	CASSLATGEAFF
TRBV28	TRBJ2-5	TRBD2	once	TGTGCCAGCAGTGCGGGGACTAGCGGGAGTGAGACCCAGTACTTC	CASSAGTSGSETQYF
TRBV30	TRBJ1-1	-	-	TGTGCCTGGACAGACACCTCGAACACTGAAGCTTTCTTT	CAWTDTSNTEAFF
TRBV27	TRBJ2-1	TRBD2	-	TGTGCCAGCAGCCCAGGACTAGCGGGTCTCAATGAGCAGTTCTTC	CASSPGLAGLNEQFF
TRBV5-6	TRBJ2-1	TRBD2	-	TGTGCCAGCAGCCCGGGACTAGCTGTTTACAAAGAGCAGTTCTTC	CASSPGLAVYKEQFF
TRBV7-8	TRBJ1-3	-	-	TGTGCCAGCAGCTTATCCCCTGCCGGCTCTGGAAACACCATATATTTT	CASSLSPAGSGNTIYF
TRBV19	TRBJ1-6	-	-	TGTGCCAGTGCAACAGGGCTCTTTTCACCCCTCCACTTT	CASATGLFSPLHF
TRBV27	TRBJ1-2	-	-	TGTGCCAGCAGTCCCACCGGGGTTTACTACACCTTC	CASSPTGVYYTF
TRBV5-4	TRBJ2-3	-	-	TGTGCCAGCAGCTTATTCTCCCGGGGAGGACCAGATACGCAGTATTTT	CASSLFSRGGPDTQYF
TRBV11-2	TRBJ2-3	-	-	TGTGCCAGCAGCTTAGAATTACTAGATACGCAGTATTTT	CASSLELLDTQYF
TRBV4-2	TRBJ1-3	-	-	TGTGCCAGCAGCCAAGTCGTTCGTTCTGGGACTGGAAACACCATATATTTT	CASSQVVRSGTGNTIYF
TRBV7-8	TRBJ2-6	-	-	TGTGCCAGCATAAACCGGGACACTGGGGCCAACGTCCTGACTTTC	CASINRDTGANVLTF
TRBV28	TRBJ1-1	-	-	TGTGCCAGCAGTCTGCAAGGGGGGGAGAACACTGAAGCTTTCTTT	CASSLQGGENTEAFF
TRBV5-1	TRBJ2-7	-	-	TGCGCCAGCACGGGGAGCTCCTACGAGCAGTACTTC	CASTGSSYEQYF
TRBV5-1	TRBJ2-1	TRBD2	-	TGCGCCAGCAGCTTGGATGGACTAGCGGGGGACGCTGAGCAGTTCTTC	CASSLDGLAGDAEQFF
TRBV9	TRBJ1-2	-	once	TGTGCCAGCAGCGTAGGACTGAAGTATGGCTACACCTTC	CASSVGLKYGYTF
TRBV5-6	TRBJ2-7	-	-	TGTGCCAGCAGCTTGAGTAGATACGAGCAGTACTTC	CASSLSRYEQYF
TRBV6-6	TRBJ2-1	-	-	TGTGCCAGCAGTTACTCGACCCACAATGAGCAGTTCTTC	CASSYSTHNEQFF
TRBV28	TRBJ2-1	TRBD2	-	TGTGCCAGCAGTTTCGAACTAGCGACGGACAATGAGCAGTTCTTC	CASSFELATDNEQFF